The 18 T cell receptor beta chains given below trace back to one sample, sequenced in a study of cytomegalovirus exposure and HLA in healthy donors. Researchers ran the PCR with 60 Vbeta and 13 Jbeta primers. The repertoire was sequenced with immunoSEQ multiplex PCR; TCRdb's copy has only in-frame clones and lacks some. Seen here are under 250,000 clones, roughly 85% observed once, and the top ten hold roughly 0.26%. Specimen: PBMCs. The receptor source for this set is a girl aged 2-10 years in good health and CMV-seronegative.

The CDR3 sequence is CASSQAHGTQYF. The CDR3 DNA is TGCGCCAGCAGCCAAGCCCACGGGACCCAGTACTTC. V gene TRBV4-1 combines with J gene TRBJ2-5; D uncertain. The V gene lost 1 base and the J gene lost 7 bases, with 7 bases spanning the gap. Germline V CDR1 and CDR2: MGHRA, YSYEKL. CDR3 size: 12 residues.

Details on this clone: A read error may produce the germline difference seen at one junction end. CDR3 coding DNA: TGCGGCGTTGATGGGGACAGGGGAATCGTCGAAGCTTTCTTT. It translates to CGVDGDRGIVEAFF. This chain uses TRBV29-1 with TRBJ1-1, with 10 positions matching TRBD1. Germline V lookup: CDR1 SQVTM, CDR2 ANQGSEA. The CDR3 is made up of 14 amino acids.

The CDR3 protein is CASGQTEAFF. DNA of the CDR3: TGTGCCAGCGGACAGACTGAAGCTTTCTTT. V and J are TRBV6-1 and TRBJ1-1, with D possibly TRBD1 on 6 matching bases. The V gene's germline CDR1 is MNHNS and CDR2 SASEGT. This CDR3 contains 10 residues. V lost 8 bases and J lost 5, with 6 bases in between.

The chain couples TRBV11-2 to TRBJ2-7; possibly TRBD2 for D (6 bases). V was shortened by 1 base and J by 2 bases, with 9 bases between the two germline ends. The CDR3 has 14 amino acids. Germline V gene sequence: CDR1 SGHAT, CDR2 FQNNGV. The CDR3 nucleotides are TGTGCCAGCAGCTTAGGAACGGGAGCCTACGAGCAGTACTTC. Protein sequence: CASSLGTGAYEQYF.

This chain uses TRBV5-4 with TRBJ2-1; 8 nucleotides align to TRBD2. The CDR3 consists of 16 residues. The germline V gene encodes CDR1 SGHNT and CDR2 YYREEE (reference sequence). Trimming removed 6 bases from V and 6 bases from J; junction bases left unmatched: 14. In DNA, the CDR3 is TGTGCCAGCACCGTCCCGGGAGCGGGAGCTGTCAATGAGCAGTTCTTC. This gives the protein CASTVPGAGAVNEQFF.

The chain uses TRBV11-2 and TRBJ2-3; D uncertain. The CDR3 sequence is 18 residues long. The V end lost 2 bases, the J end lost 3 bases, and 21 bases lay between the germline ends. Germline V gene sequence: CDR1 SGHAT, CDR2 FQNNGV. The CDR3 DNA reads TGTGCCAGCAGCTTACGCGGCAACCCGACTCGAGTGACAGATACGCAGTATTTT. It encodes CASSLRGNPTRVTDTQYF.

The rearrangement joins TRBV5-4 to TRBJ2-7, with TRBD1 matching 7 bases. With 4 bases clipped from V and 4 bases from J, the junction kept 2 bases outside the gene matches. This CDR3 is built from 12 residues. Germline-derived CDR1 and CDR2 are SGHNT and YYREEE (reference sequence). The CDR3 nucleotides are TGTGCCAGCAGCCGACAGGGTTACGAGCAGTACTTC. Translating it yields CASSRQGYEQYF.

The chain is built from TRBV11-2 and TRBJ1-2; weak D call: TRBD1 (5 bases). CDR1 and CDR2 (germline): SGHAT, FQNNGV. This CDR3 region has 14 residues. Trimming removed 4 bases from V and 5 bases from J, with 14 bases in between. CDR3 nucleotide sequence: TGTGCCAGCAGCTCAGCCGGGGGTGGGTATGGCTACACCTTC. Protein sequence: CASSSAGGGYGYTF.

The chain couples TRBV6-5 to TRBJ2-1; 10 nucleotides agree with TRBD1. The germline V gene has CDR1 MNHEY and CDR2 SVGAGI. V shed 6 bases and J 2 bases; nucleotides not matched to a gene: 4. This CDR3 has 15 amino acids. CDR3 DNA sequence: TGTGCCAGCAGGGAGGACAGGGGGGCCTACAATGAGCAGTTCTTC. Translating gives CASREDRGAYNEQFF.

This clone was observed once. V usage is TRBV6-5 and J usage is TRBJ2-5; 10 bases are a match to TRBD1. V was clipped by 4 bases and J by 4 bases; unmatched bases: 9. Germline V gene sequence: CDR1 MNHEY, CDR2 SVGAGI. CDR3 length equals 16 residues. The CDR3 here is CASSLFRTGGGETQYF. CDR3 in DNA: TGTGCCAGCAGTTTATTTCGGACAGGGGGGGGAGAGACCCAGTACTTC.

For the CDR3, the DNA is TGTGCCAGCAGCCCTACCGCCAACAGCGAGCAGTACTTC. Protein sequence: CASSPTANSEQYF. This chain uses TRBV5-4 with TRBJ2-7; D not certain. The CDR3 runs to 13 residues. Germline V gene sequence: CDR1 SGHNT, CDR2 YYREEE (reference sequence). V dropped 4 bases and J dropped 6 bases, with 14 bases sitting between them.

The gene calls are TRBV28 and TRBJ1-3, with 8 nucleotides matching TRBD1. This CDR3 has 18 amino acids. Germline V lookup: CDR1 MDHEN, CDR2 SYDVKM. The ends lost 1 base at V and 0 bases at J; junction bases unmatched: 8. CDR3 region: CASSLYRGGSSSGNTIYF. The CDR3 nucleotides are TGTGCCAGCAGTTTATACAGGGGGGGCAGTAGCTCTGGAAACACCATATATTTT.

The chain links TRBV6-1 to TRBJ1-2; TRBD1 matches 7 bases. This CDR3 has 13 residues. The V gene end was trimmed by 5 bases and the J gene end by 2 bases; junction bases not matched to a gene: 2. Germline CDR1 MNHNS, CDR2 SASEGT. CDR3 DNA: TGTGCCAGCAGTATACAGGGGAACTATGGCTACACCTTC. This gives the protein CASSIQGNYGYTF.

This chain uses TRBV5-4 with TRBJ1-2; 8 bases are shared with TRBD1. The germline V gene encodes CDR1 SGHNT and CDR2 YYREEE (reference sequence). The CDR3 length is 13 residues. V lost 4 bases to trimming and J lost 2 bases; unmatched junction nucleotides: 1. In DNA form, the CDR3 reads TGTGCCAGCAGCCGGACAGGGAACTATGGCTACACCTTC. As protein: CASSRTGNYGYTF.

This sequence joins TRBV4-2 and TRBJ2-2; possibly TRBD2 for D (5 bases). The CDR3 covers 15 residues. Germline V gene lookup returns CDR1 LGHNA and CDR2 YNFKEQ. Deletions cut 4 bases from V and 5 bases from J, with 14 bases between. The DNA for the CDR3 is TGTGCCAGCAGCCCCCACCGGGATTTGACCGGGGAGCTGTTTTTT. Translating it yields CASSPHRDLTGELFF.

This sequence joins TRBV6-1 and TRBJ2-5; 7 bases match TRBD1. Near its end, the DNA agrees better with TRBJ2-7, so the J call may be wrong. The CDR3 consists of 15 residues. Germline V gene sequence: CDR1 MNHNS, CDR2 SASEGT. The CDR3 loop is CASSDRGPRAYEQYF. The CDR3 nucleotides are TGTGCCAGCAGTGATAGGGGGCCAAGGGCCTACGAGCAGTACTTC.

The rearrangement uses TRBV7-9 and TRBJ1-6, with a weak D call TRBD1 (6 bases). The germline V gene has CDR1 SEHNR and CDR2 FQNEAQ (reference sequence). CDR3 length equals 14 residues. The ends were cut back, 3 bases at V and 7 bases at J, with 10 bases in the middle. CDR3 bases: TGTGCCAGCAGCTTCGGACAGAACAATTCACCCCTCCACTTT. The encoded protein is CASSFGQNNSPLHF.

CDR3 in amino acids: CASSFGLRGGNNSPLHF. The CDR3 DNA is TGTGCCAGCAGTTTTGGATTGCGAGGCGGGAACAATTCACCCCTCCACTTT. This chain joins TRBV27 and TRBJ1-6; no firm D call. The CDR3 has 17 residues. V was trimmed by 3 bases and J by 7 bases, leaving 19 bases between them. In germline, CDR1 is MNHEY, CDR2 SMNVEV (reference sequence).